This T cell receptor (beta chain) was retrieved from a study of blood T cell repertoires in COVID-19. About the study: Italy, Spain and the United States were the sources of the convalescent and acute COVID-19 samples.

How the authors handled the data: Reference gene primer amplification gave estimated nucleated cell counts. Sequenced by immunoSEQ multiplex PCR; TCRdb stores in-frame clones only, minus some. V, J and clone size derive from that table, while D and trimming were established from the DNA sequence. The table shows 200,000 to 300,000 clones, with 75% to 90% occurring only once. This TCR derives from a woman aged 25 to 39 who had recovered from COVID-19. Input material: PBMCs or T cells enriched from blood (not recorded which).

The CDR3 DNA is TGTGCCAGCAGCTCGATTGTGCTAGGGGGCCAAGAGACCCAGTACTTC. It translates to CASSSIVLGGQETQYF. The chain employs TRBV11-1 and TRBJ2-5; weak D call: TRBD1 (6 bases). The CDR3 sequence is 16 residues long. V lost 4 bases to trimming and J lost 1 base, with 16 bases between them. Germline V gives CDR1 SGHAT, CDR2 FQDESV (reference sequence).